The TCR beta chain under discussion was sequenced for a study of CD8+ T cells in alopecia areata. Study-wide context: Treated patients were scored for severity by percent of scalp affected.

RNA was extracted and reverse transcribed into cDNA as the sequencing template. Assay: immunoSEQ multiplex PCR; the TCRdb copy retains only in-frame clones and omits some. In the table there are 150,000 or so clones, 85% to 90% of which are singletons. About this clone itself: Its antigen is still unknown.

Notes on the study in general: Because of a solitary nonresponder, the connection of baseline CD8+ expansion to response stays uncertain. Tofacitinib produced a significant decrease in scalp clonality and in expanded CD8+ clones among the top 100.

Described treatment: oral pan-JAK inhibitor, 5-10 mg twice daily. From alopecia areata patients, lesional scalp punch biopsies and peripheral blood were collected. Germline assignment: CDR1 LNHDA and CDR2 SQIVND (reference sequence). The CDR3 is 14 residues long. V dropped 7 bases and J dropped 0 bases, with 10 bases sitting between them. The rearrangement uses TRBV19 and TRBJ2-4, with D unclear. The sample was CD8+ T cells sorted from blood, taken at week 4, from a patient treated with tofacitinib. The clonotype originates from a human donor with alopecia areata. CDR3 region: CASNLGLAKNIQYF. CDR3 nucleotides: TGTGCCAGTAACCTGGGATTAGCCAAAAACATTCAGTACTTC.